This entry features one T cell receptor beta chain sequence. The data were taken from a study of blood T cell repertoires in COVID-19. Germline V lookup: CDR1 SGHRS, CDR2 YFSETQ. The CDR3 loop spans 14 amino acids. Between the trimmed V and J ends, which lost 9 bases and 5 bases, there was a span of 17 bases. Some clones are missing from TCRdb's copy, which holds only in-frame ones; the method was immunoSEQ multiplex PCR. The sample consists of some 160,000 clones, 80% to 85% of them appearing once. Sequencing was carried out using peripheral blood. The chain uses TRBV5-1 and TRBJ2-2, with D hard to call. The receptor was isolated from a man in his 70s with active or convalescent COVID-19. The DNA for the CDR3 is TGCGCCACCCGACGAGAGGCTGGTACCGGGGAGCTGTTTTTT. Protein sequence: CATRREAGTGELFF. Looking up the rest from reference TRBV5-1 and TRBJ2-2 gives the full variable domain: KAGVTQTPRYLIKTRGQQVTLSCSPISGHRSVSWYQQTPGQGLQFLFEYFSETQRNKGNFPGRFSGRQFSNSRSEMNVSTLELGDSALYLCATRREAGTGELFFGEGSRLTVL.